This record covers a single T cell receptor (beta chain). This clone was detected only a few times. The antigen this receptor binds is unknown. It has no much larger one-base neighbor in the sample; base qualities were not kept. The CDR3 covers 16 residues, taking in both the cysteine and the phenylalanine. Just CDR3 DNA is preserved here, 48 bases in frame from base 1. The data stem from a study of T cell responses to AZD1222 COVID-19 vaccine (dated by TCRdb to the early 2020s). With regard to the full study: AZD1222 recipients whose second dose came at about 4 weeks and those whose second dose came at about 12 weeks were combined into one group, since spike-specific TCR depth and breadth did not differ between the two schedules. A total of just over 230 trial participants underwent TCR sequencing, of whom 207 had received two doses of AZD1222 and some 26 had received two doses of the MenACWY control vaccine. Trial participants were enrolled by age into subgroups of 18-55, 56-69 and 70-plus years, and about 150, 27 and 61 TCR-sequenced participants, respectively, were included in these subgroups. Broader findings and caveats from the paper: The 56-69-year group was small, and its depth increase did not reach significance, likely because of low power. Reportedly, close to half of the unique spike-specific TCRs recognized epitopes lying outside the regions that are mutated in the B.1.351 and B.1.1.7 variants. Because no samples from the day 14 peak response were available, repertoires could be characterized only after the peak T cell response. Most participants were white British and females outnumbered males, and the authors suggested that clonal diversity may have been underestimated. Only six or seven AZD1222 recipients were SARS-CoV-2 seropositive at baseline, limiting conclusions about previously exposed vaccinees. CD4 TCRs associated with the vaccine covered the entire spike protein, and the dominant responses were in regions 160-218 and 743-854. After two AZD1222 doses, spike-specific TCR breadth and depth were significantly higher than at day 0 and than in MenACWY recipients.

The CDR3 regions of human TCRbeta chains were analyzed by immunosequencing. Per the authors' processing: Repertoire TCRs were matched against a reference library of SARS-CoV-2-specific TCRs generated with the MIRA antigen-specificity platform. Breadth meant the fraction of unique TCRs that were SARS-CoV-2-associated, whereas depth meant the fraction of total T cells that were SARS-CoV-2-associated. Using the MIRA data, each spike-specific TCR was mapped to the spike region that the TCR reacts to and placed in a CD4 or CD8 class. Log10-transformed breadth and depth values were compared by one-way ANOVA with Sidak's multiple comparisons tests. Imported from immuneACCESS, the table was reduced by TCRdb to in-frame sequences with V and J called. These copies leave out some clones; in studies compared against another copy, an unresolved V gene accounts for under half, and the cause of the remainder is not known. The V and J calls and clone size are taken from that table; D and trimming were inferred from the DNA. The sample table records 150,000 to 200,000 clones; 88% of these occur just once. The ten largest clones represent more than 7% of the sample.

The sample's time point, from its label and the paper: baseline before first vaccination. The vaccinee samples were drawn from two UK trials, COV001 and COV002, one of which was a single-blind randomized controlled phase 2/3 trial testing AZD1222 (ChAdOx1 nCoV-19) in healthy adults. Trial participant PBMC samples were collected at day 0 and day 28 after the second dose for TCRbeta chain sequencing. Rearrangement joined TRBV21-1 to TRBJ1-3. TRBV21-1 is designated a pseudogene. Sequenced material: peripheral blood, taken on day 0 of AZD1222 vaccination. This receptor was taken from an adult in good health. The nucleotide sequence reads as follows: TGTGCCAGCAGCAAAGCCTGGGATAGCTCTGGAAACACCATATATTTT. Its translation reads: CASSKAWDSSGNTIYF.